The source of this T cell receptor (beta chain) is a study of blood T cell repertoires in COVID-19. A few counts support this clone. The same CDR3 can be traced to other DNA sequences in this sample. How the authors handled the data: Counts of nucleated cells, estimated from reference gene primer amplification, were obtained. The repertoire was sequenced with immunoSEQ multiplex PCR; TCRdb's copy has only in-frame clones and lacks some. That table furnishes V, J and clone size, whereas the DNA furnished D and trimming. Altogether about 350,000 clones are present, less than 90% being singletons, with the ten largest covering roughly 1%. The CDR3 has 14 residues. Germline V gene sequence: CDR1 SGHKS, CDR2 YYEKEE (reference sequence). V gave up 3 bases and J gave up 4 bases; unmatched junction bases: 4. Participant age was roughly 18 to 90 years, and participants resided in 20 to 30 US areas.

The TCR comes from a woman aged 25 to 45 who had recovered from COVID-19. Material: PBMCs or T cells enriched from blood (not recorded which). The rearrangement joins TRBV5-5 to TRBJ1-5, with 7 bases identical to TRBD1. The CDR3 DNA reads TGTGCCAGCAGCTCCCGGGACAGTAATCAGCCCCAGCATTTT. Amino acids: CASSSRDSNQPQHF.